The 26 T cell receptor beta chains reported below all come from one sample, sequenced in a study of tumor-infiltrating lymphocytes in primary liver carcinoma. With roughly 540 ng total RNA as template and a constant-region primer, TCR beta cDNA was made. ARM-PCR, slightly modified, supplied the TCR beta libraries through three nested multiplex PCR rounds. Amplification in the first two PCR rounds was performed using TRBV1-TRBV30 forward primers and a C-beta reverse primer for around 9 cycles each. Via MiXCR, TCRdb re-called the multiplex PCR reads, giving one row per CDR3 protein. The table has about 310,000 distinct CDR3 sequences, 60% to 80% seen once; the top ten hold roughly 9%. Unsorted whole blood supplied the blood RNA, and germline DNA was isolated too. The sample comprised peripheral blood. The receptors here all came from a man aged 35 to 55 with primary liver carcinoma and hepatitis B virus infection.

With regard to this clonotype: A read error may explain this, as a much larger clone is one base away. The CDR3 DNA follows: TGCAGCGCCCTAACAGGGTGGGACTATGGCTACATCTTC. It is translated as CSALTGWDYGYIF. The chain joins TRBV29-1 to TRBJ1-2; possible D gene TRBD1, 6 bases. Looked up from germline, CDR1 is SQVTM and CDR2 is ANQGSEA. The CDR3 is made up of 13 amino acids.

About this clonotype: A much more abundant neighbour one base away suggests this may be a read error. The J gene is TRBJ2-5, the V gene TRBV5-4; either TRBD1 or TRBD2 may supply D (5 bases each). Trimming left V 6 bases short and J 4 bases short, with 19 bases between. The CDR3 loop spans 15 amino acids. The germline gives CDR1 SGHNT, CDR2 YYREEE (reference sequence). CDR3 DNA sequence: TGTGCCAGCACCTTACACTCCGGGACGCGAGAGACCCAGTACTTC. Amino acid sequence: CASTLHSGTRETQYF.

This clonotype was counted a few times. The chain links TRBV28 to TRBJ2-6; 11 bases are a match to TRBD2. Germline values: CDR1 MDHEN, CDR2 SYDVKM. CDR3 length: 17 residues. Trimming cost V 3 bases and J 3 bases; bases outside gene matches: 4. CDR3 residues: CASSFLSGRGGANVLTF. DNA of the CDR3: TGTGCCAGCAGTTTTCTTAGCGGGAGGGGTGGGGCCAACGTCCTGACTTTC. Combining the CDR3 with reference TRBV28 and TRBJ2-6 gives the whole variable domain DVKVTQSSRYLVKRTGEKVFLECVQDMDHENMFWYRQDPGLGLRLIYFSYDVKMKEKGDIPEGYSVSREKKERFSLILESASTNQTSMYLCASSFLSGRGGANVLTFGAGSRLTVL.

With regard to this clonotype: Given a much more abundant clone one base away, this may be a read error. The CDR3 is CASSRIRGGDATRYF. CDR3 nucleotide sequence: TGTGCCAGCAGCCGGATCCGGGGCGGGGACGCTACGCGGTATTTT. The chain joins TRBV6-2 or TRBV6-3 to TRBJ2-3, with D maybe TRBD2 (6 bases). Per the germline V gene, CDR1 is MNHEY and CDR2 is SVGEGT. The CDR3 is 15 amino acids.

This clonotype was counted ten times or more. This chain connects TRBV6-6 to TRBJ2-2; D gene ambiguous. This CDR3 is 16 amino acids long. The germline CDR1 and CDR2 sequences are MNHNY and SVGAGI (reference sequence). With 6 bases removed from V and 6 bases from J, the gap between germline ends came to 20 bases. CDR3 in DNA: TGTGCCAGCAGCTTTGAGTTGCCGACGAGTCCCGGGGAGCTGTTTTTT. Translated, it gives CASSFELPTSPGELFF.

A note on this clonotype: One end of the junction is discordant with germline, which a read error may explain. The chain has TRBV30 and TRBJ2-3, with a tentative D call TRBD2 (7 bases). Germline V gene data show CDR1 as GTSNPN and CDR2 as SVGIG (reference sequence). The CDR3 runs 14 residues. The CDR3 here is CARSKGGRTDTQYF. The CDR3 DNA follows: TGTGCCAGGAGTAAGGGGGGGCGGACTGATACGCAGTATTTT. Variable domain in full (rest from reference TRBV30 and TRBJ2-3): SQTIHQWPATLVQPVGSPLSLECTVEGTSNPNLYWYRQAAGRGLQLLFYSVGIGQISSEVPQNLSASRPQDRQFILSSKKLLLSDSGFYLCARSKGGRTDTQYFGPGTRLTVL.

To note about this clonotype: The junction differs from germline at one of its ends, possibly a read error. This chain links TRBV29-1 with TRBJ1-3; TRBD1 aligns across 10 bases. The V gene's germline CDR1 is SQVTM and CDR2 ANQGSEA. CDR3 length: 14 residues. CDR3 DNA sequence: TGCAGCGTTGGACAGGGGGCTTCTGGTAACAACATATATTTT. Translating it yields CSVGQGASGNNIYF.

The chain joins TRBV25-1 to TRBJ1-1, with 7 bases lining up with TRBD1. The V segment lost 8 bases and the J segment 1 base; nucleotides outside the gene matches: 1. The CDR3 loop spans 12 amino acids. The germline V gene has CDR1 MGHDK and CDR2 SYGVNS. Written as DNA, the CDR3 is TGTGCCAGCCGACAGGGGAACACTGAAGCTTTCTTT. Translation gives CASRQGNTEAFF.

The chain uses TRBV6-5 and TRBJ2-1; perhaps TRBD1 as D (6 bases). Germline V CDR1 and CDR2: MNHEY, SVGAGI. The ends were cut back, 10 bases at V and 2 bases at J, with 12 bases in the middle. CDR3 size: 13 residues. The CDR3 is CATMGAPYNEQFF. The CDR3 DNA follows: TGTGCCACTATGGGGGCACCCTACAATGAGCAGTTCTTC.

As regards this clonotype: It is likely a read error, because the conserved phenylalanine at the end of the CDR3 is missing. The CDR3: CASSQDWGARVGNKQFS. The DNA for the CDR3 is TGCGCCAGCAGCCAAGATTGGGGCGCTAGAGTGGGCAATAAGCAGTTCTCC. The gene calls are TRBV4-1 and TRBJ2-1; tentatively, D is TRBD1 (5 bases). Germline V gives CDR1 MGHRA, CDR2 YSYEKL. The CDR3 spans 17 residues.

The chain joins TRBV30 to TRBJ1-3; D not certain. The CDR3 has 12 residues. Looked up from germline, CDR1 is GTSNPN and CDR2 is SVGIG (reference sequence). Trimming cost V 5 bases and J 4 bases, with 9 bases left between them. CDR3 sequence: CAWAGVGNTIYF. The CDR3 coding sequence is TGTGCCTGGGCCGGGGTCGGAAACACCATATATTTT.

With regard to this clonotype: A junction end diverges from the germline sequence, so it may reflect a read error. The V and J genes are TRBV5-6 and TRBJ1-6; no definite D call. The CDR3 contains 15 residues. CDR1 and CDR2 from the germline V gene are SGHDT and YYEEEE. DNA for the CDR3: TGTGTCAGCAACCCAAGGACTCCGGTGAATTCACCCCTCCACTTT. It codes for CVSNPRTPVNSPLHF.

This clonotype was seen repeatedly, ten times or more. The chain couples TRBV12-3 or TRBV12-4 to TRBJ1-2; D perhaps matches TRBD1 (5 bases). The CDR3 sequence is 16 residues long. V shed 6 bases and J shed 4 bases, with 21 bases lying between them. In DNA form, the CDR3 reads TGTGCCAGCAGCCCCTCCCGGGGGGGACCCACCTATGGCTACACCTTC. Protein sequence: CASSPSRGGPTYGYTF.

Notes on this clonotype: Germline and junction disagree at one end, which may indicate a read error. V is TRBV11-2 and J is TRBJ2-5; D perhaps matches TRBD1 (5 bases). This CDR3 has 13 residues. CDR1 is SGHAT, CDR2 FQNNGV, per germline. In nucleotides, the CDR3 is TGTTCCAGCAGCTTAGAGACAGAAGAGACCCAGTACTTC. Amino acid sequence: CSSSLETEETQYF.

With regard to this clonotype: A read error may be the cause here, since a much bigger clone is one base away. CDR3 DNA: TGTGCCAGCAGTGAAGCGTGGACAGGGGGCTACGAGCAGTACTTC. It yields the protein CASSEAWTGGYEQYF. The chain combines TRBV6-1 with TRBJ2-7; 10 nucleotides line up with TRBD1. Unmatched junction bases numbered 2, after V lost 0 bases and J lost 3 bases. The length of the CDR3 is 15 residues. Germline lookup yields CDR1 MNHNS and CDR2 SASEGT.

This clonotype appeared a single time. Likely a read error: the CDR3 ends without its conserved phenylalanine or tryptophan. The rearrangement uses TRBV12-5 and TRBJ2-3; no definite D call. Germline values: CDR1 LGHNT, CDR2 FRNRAP. The V gene lost 1 base and the J gene lost 2 bases, with 4 bases spanning the gap. CDR3 length equals 13 residues. DNA of the CDR3: TGTGCTAGTGGTTTGGGAGACACAGATACGCAGTATTCT. Protein: CASGLGDTDTQYS.

As for this clonotype: Its ends do not fully match the called genes, so a read error is possible. V is TRBV29-1 and J is TRBJ2-1, with D perhaps matching TRBD1 (6 bases). The germline CDR1 and CDR2 sequences are SQVTM and ANQGSEA. The length of the CDR3 is 13 residues. CDR3 sequence: CSVAWGQHNEHFF. The CDR3, as DNA: TGCAGCGTTGCGTGGGGGCAGCACAATGAGCACTTCTTC.

A remark on this clonotype: This may be a read error, as it is one base from a much larger clone. The gene calls are TRBV29-1 and TRBJ2-1, with 10 bases that match TRBD1. The J call could be wrong; TRBJ2-7 is a better fit for the DNA end. The CDR3 extends over 14 amino acids. Per the germline V gene, CDR1 is SQVTM and CDR2 is ANQGSEA. The CDR3 DNA reads as TGCAGCGTTGAGACAGGGGGCAGGTACAATGAGCAGTACTTC. Translating it yields CSVETGGRYNEQYF.

The CDR3 protein is CASSSKGRQFF. CDR3 nucleotides: TGTGCCAGCAGTTCAAAGGGCCGGCAGTTCTTC. The rearrangement uses TRBV5-4 and TRBJ2-1; D is unclear. V was pared by 5 bases and J by 12 bases, with 12 bases between. The CDR3 totals 11 residues. Germline V gene lookup returns CDR1 SGHNT and CDR2 YYREEE (reference sequence). The entire variable domain, with the rest obtained from reference TRBV5-4 and TRBJ2-1, is as follows: ETGVTQSPTHLIKTRGQQVTLRCSSQSGHNTVSWYQQALGQGPQFIFQYYREEENGRGNFPPRFSGLQFPNYSSELNVNALELDDSALYLCASSSKGRQFFGPGTRLTVL.

With respect to this clonotype: A junction end diverges from the germline sequence, so it may reflect a read error. The rearrangement joins TRBV5-6 to TRBJ2-7; D is ambiguous. This CDR3 contains 13 residues. The germline V gene encodes CDR1 SGHDT and CDR2 YYEEEE. CDR3 bases: TGTGCCAGCAGCCCGGACGCAGCCTACGAGCAGCACTTC. Protein product: CASSPDAAYEQHF.

This clonotype was counted ten times or more. V usage is TRBV12-3 or TRBV12-4 and J usage is TRBJ1-5; D gene uncertain. V lost 6 bases and J 6 bases, leaving 12 bases between the germline ends. The CDR3 contains 13 residues. The CDR3 DNA follows: TGTGCCAGCAGAATTATCGAGGGTCAGCCCCAGCATTTT. Protein sequence: CASRIIEGQPQHF.

This clonotype was seen a single time. Just one base apart from a much larger clone, this may be a read error. This chain links TRBV14 with TRBJ2-1; no clear D gene. The ends were cut back, 4 bases at V and 9 bases at J, with 13 bases in the middle. This CDR3 has 13 amino acids. Germline CDR1 reads SGHDN; CDR2 reads FVKESK. CDR3 sequence reads: CASSRERASEQFF. CDR3 DNA sequence: TGTGCCAGCAGCCGAGAAAGGGCTAGTGAGCAGTTCTTC.

The chain links TRBV11-1 to TRBJ2-2; 14 bases line up with TRBD2. The CDR3 sequence is 17 residues long. V gave up 5 bases and J gave up 9 bases; unmatched junction bases: 11. Germline V CDR1 and CDR2: SGHAT, FQDESV (reference sequence). The CDR3 here is CASSQGLAGVSIWELFF. CDR3 nucleotide sequence: TGTGCCAGCAGCCAGGGACTAGCGGGGGTCAGCATTTGGGAGCTGTTTTTT. The full variable domain, completed using reference TRBV11-1 and TRBJ2-2, is EAEVAQSPRYKITEKSQAVAFWCDPISGHATLYWYRQILGQGPELLVQFQDESVVDDSQLPKDRFSAERLKGVDSTLKIQPAELGDSAMYLCASSQGLAGVSIWELFFGEGSRLTVL.

As regards this clonotype: One end of the junction is discordant with germline, which a read error may explain. The chain has TRBV11-2 and TRBJ2-1, with D possibly matching TRBD1 (6 bases). The germline V gene encodes CDR1 SGHAT and CDR2 FQNNGV. The CDR3 consists of 17 residues. The CDR3, as DNA: TGTACCAGCAGCGCCAAACAGGGTTCGCGACTAAACAATGGGCAGTTCTTC. Protein product: CTSSAKQGSRLNNGQFF. The full variable domain, in which reference TRBV11-2 and TRBJ2-1 provide the parts outside the CDR3, is EAGVAQSPRYKIIEKRQSVAFWCNPISGHATLYWYQQILGQGPKLLIQFQNNGVVDDSQLPKDRFSAERLKGVDSTLKIQPAKLEDSAVYLCTSSAKQGSRLNNGQFFGPGTRLTVL.

A note on this clonotype: At one of its ends the junction is not consistent with the germline gene, which may arise from a read error. The gene calls are TRBV28 and TRBJ2-1; TRBD2 matches at 8 bases. This CDR3 has 17 amino acids. CDR1 and CDR2 from the germline V gene are MDHEN and SYDVKM. The CDR3 DNA reads TGTGTCAGCAATCCACCCGGGAGGGGCACCTTTGGCAATGAGCAGTTCTTC. This encodes CVSNPPGRGTFGNEQFF.

The J gene is TRBJ2-1, the V gene TRBV28; D remains ambiguous. The germline V gene has CDR1 MDHEN and CDR2 SYDVKM. The CDR3 is 12 amino acids. Trimming left V 5 bases short and J 5 bases short, with 7 bases between. In DNA form, the CDR3 reads TGTGCCAGCAGTCCTCGAAACAATGAGCAGTTCTTC. It encodes CASSPRNNEQFF.